What follows is one T cell receptor (beta chain) and its context. The target antigen is unknown. This entry comes from a study of shared clonotypes between healthy human individuals. Clones were sequenced by immunoSEQ multiplex PCR, and TCRdb holds only the in-frame ones, with some missing. The data show around 1,900,000 clones, around 95% seen once. CD45RO-negative cells were positively selected for CCR7, leaving out terminally differentiated effector memory CD45RA+ cells. Study-wide results and limits: It was observed that roughly 5.4% of naive CD4 clonotypes were shared across several donors.

V was cut by 1 base and J by 2 bases, with 6 bases left in between. CDR3 length equals 15 residues. Germline CDR1 reads LGHNA; CDR2 reads YNFKEQ. The TCR originated in a man younger than 30 in good health. Some clones in this sample may be carry-over from other donors' samples. J is TRBJ2-6 and V is TRBV4-2; tentative D call: TRBD1 (5 bases). The specimen sequenced was naive CD8+ T cells from PBMCs. CDR3 sequence reads: CASSQAGPGANVLTF. The CDR3 DNA is TGTGCCAGCAGCCAAGCAGGGCCTGGGGCCAACGTCCTGACTTTC.